This record concerns one TCR beta chain sequence. This entry belongs to a study of blood T cell repertoires in COVID-19. Whole-study context: Collection of acute and convalescent COVID-19 samples took place in the United States, Italy and Spain.

V was clipped by 0 bases and J by 0 bases, with 11 bases between them. Germline CDR1 is MNHEY and CDR2 is SVGAGI. The CDR3 covers 16 residues. The repertoire was sequenced with immunoSEQ multiplex PCR; TCRdb's copy has only in-frame clones and lacks some. The table records 180,000 or so clones, around 85% of them present only once. The sequence derives from a woman aged 55-69 years with COVID-19, enrolled during active disease. The sample consisted of peripheral blood. The chain joins TRBV6-5 to TRBJ1-1; D is possibly TRBD1 (6 bases). For the CDR3, the DNA is TGTGCCAGCAGTTACTCATTCACAGGGTTGAACACTGAAGCTTTCTTT. Protein product: CASSYSFTGLNTEAFF.